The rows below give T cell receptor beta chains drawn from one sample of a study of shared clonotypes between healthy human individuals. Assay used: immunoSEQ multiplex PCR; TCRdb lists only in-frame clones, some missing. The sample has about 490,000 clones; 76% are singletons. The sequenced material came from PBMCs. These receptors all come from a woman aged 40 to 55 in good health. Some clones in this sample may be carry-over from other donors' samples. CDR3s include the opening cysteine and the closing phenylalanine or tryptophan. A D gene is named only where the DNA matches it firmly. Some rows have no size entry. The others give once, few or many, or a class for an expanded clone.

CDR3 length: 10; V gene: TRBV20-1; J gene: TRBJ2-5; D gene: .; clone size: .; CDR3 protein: CSALEETQYF; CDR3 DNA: TGCAGTGCATTGGAAGAGACCCAGTACTTC
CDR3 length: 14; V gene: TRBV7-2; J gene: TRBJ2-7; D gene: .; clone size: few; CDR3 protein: CASSLGSRAYEQYF; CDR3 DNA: TGTGCCAGCAGCTTAGGTTCCAGGGCCTACGAGCAGTACTTC
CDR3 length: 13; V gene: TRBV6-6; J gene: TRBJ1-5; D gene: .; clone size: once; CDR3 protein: CASRPLLNQPQHF; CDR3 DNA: TGTGCCAGCAGGCCCCTTCTCAATCAGCCCCAGCATTTT
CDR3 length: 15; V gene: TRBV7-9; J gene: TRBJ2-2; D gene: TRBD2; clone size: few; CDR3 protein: CASSSTSGSAGELFF; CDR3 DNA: TGTGCCAGCAGCTCTACTAGCGGGAGCGCCGGGGAGCTGTTTTTT
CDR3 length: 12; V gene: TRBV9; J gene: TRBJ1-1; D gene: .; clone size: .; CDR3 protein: CASSVLGSEAFF; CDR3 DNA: TGTGCCAGCAGCGTTTTAGGGTCTGAAGCTTTCTTT
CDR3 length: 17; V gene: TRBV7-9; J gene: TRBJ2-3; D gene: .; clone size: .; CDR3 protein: CASSLELAGGRTDTQYF; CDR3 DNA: TGTGCCAGCAGCTTAGAGTTAGCCGGGGGCCGCACAGATACGCAGTATTTT
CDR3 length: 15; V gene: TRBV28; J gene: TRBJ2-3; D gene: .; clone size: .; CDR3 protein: CASSSPQGRTDTQYF; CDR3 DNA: TGTGCCAGCAGTAGCCCACAGGGCCGCACAGATACGCAGTATTTT
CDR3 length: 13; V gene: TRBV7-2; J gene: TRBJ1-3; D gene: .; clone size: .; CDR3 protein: CASSRRGGNTIYF; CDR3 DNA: TGTGCCAGCAGTCGCCGGGGAGGAAACACCATATATTTT
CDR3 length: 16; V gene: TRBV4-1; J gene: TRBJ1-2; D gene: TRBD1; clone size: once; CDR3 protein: CASSQVRDSLNYGYTF; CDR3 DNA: TGCGCCAGCAGCCAAGTCCGGGACAGCCTTAACTATGGCTACACCTTC
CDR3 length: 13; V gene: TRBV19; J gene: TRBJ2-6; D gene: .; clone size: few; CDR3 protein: CASSFSGANVLTF; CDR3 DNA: TGTGCCAGTAGTTTCTCTGGGGCCAACGTCCTGACTTTC
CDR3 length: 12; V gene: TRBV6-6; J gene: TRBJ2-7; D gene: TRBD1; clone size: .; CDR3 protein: CASSLQGYEQYF; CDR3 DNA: TGTGCCAGCAGCCTACAGGGGTACGAGCAGTACTTC
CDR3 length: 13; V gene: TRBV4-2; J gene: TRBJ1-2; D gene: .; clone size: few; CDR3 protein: CASSQDQNYGYTF; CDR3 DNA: TGTGCCAGCAGCCAAGATCAGAACTATGGCTACACCTTC
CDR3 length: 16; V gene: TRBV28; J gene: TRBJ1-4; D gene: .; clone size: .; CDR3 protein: CASSFIGRTTNEKLFF; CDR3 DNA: TGTGCCAGCAGTTTTATAGGCAGGACAACTAATGAAAAACTGTTTTTT
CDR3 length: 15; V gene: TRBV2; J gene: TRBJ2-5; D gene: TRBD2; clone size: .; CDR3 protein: CASSVSGRAGETQYF; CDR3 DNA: TGTGCCAGCAGTGTTAGCGGGAGGGCCGGTGAGACCCAGTACTTC
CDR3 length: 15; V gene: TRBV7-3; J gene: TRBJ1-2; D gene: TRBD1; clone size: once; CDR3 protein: CASSLEPGGNYGYTF; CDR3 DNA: TGTGCCAGCAGCTTAGAACCAGGGGGCAACTATGGCTACACCTTC
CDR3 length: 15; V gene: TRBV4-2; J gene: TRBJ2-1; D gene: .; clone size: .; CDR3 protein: CASSQGRAAYNEQFF; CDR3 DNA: TGTGCCAGCAGCCAGGGTAGAGCAGCCTACAATGAGCAGTTCTTC
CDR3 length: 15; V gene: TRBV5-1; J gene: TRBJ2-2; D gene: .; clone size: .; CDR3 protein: CASSLVTGNTGELFF; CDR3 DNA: TGCGCCAGCAGCTTGGTGACAGGGAACACCGGGGAGCTGTTTTTT
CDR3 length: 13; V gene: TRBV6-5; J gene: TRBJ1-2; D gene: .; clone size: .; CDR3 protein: CASSRDVSARYTF; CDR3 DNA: TGTGCCAGCAGCCGGGACGTTTCTGCGCGCTACACCTTC
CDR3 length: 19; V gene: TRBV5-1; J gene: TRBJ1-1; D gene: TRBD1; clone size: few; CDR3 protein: CASSYDSRTGGVTNTEAFF; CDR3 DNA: TGCGCCAGCAGCTACGACTCCAGGACAGGGGGCGTTACGAACACTGAAGCTTTCTTT
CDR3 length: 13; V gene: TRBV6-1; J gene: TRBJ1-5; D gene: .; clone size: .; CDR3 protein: CASRTGSNQPQHF; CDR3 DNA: TGTGCCAGCAGAACAGGGAGCAATCAGCCCCAGCATTTT
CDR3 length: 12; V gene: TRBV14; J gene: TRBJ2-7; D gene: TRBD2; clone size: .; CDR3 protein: CASSLPSGSVFF; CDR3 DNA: TGTGCCAGCAGCCTTCCTAGCGGGAGCGTCTTCTTC
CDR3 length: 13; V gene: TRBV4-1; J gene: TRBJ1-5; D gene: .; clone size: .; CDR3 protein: CASSQDRNQPQHF; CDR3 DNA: TGCGCCAGCAGCCAAGATCGCAATCAGCCCCAGCATTTT
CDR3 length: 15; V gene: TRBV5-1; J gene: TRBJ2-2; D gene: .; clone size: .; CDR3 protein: CASSLGGQNTGELFF; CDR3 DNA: TGCGCCAGCAGCTTGGGCGGACAAAACACCGGGGAGCTGTTTTTT
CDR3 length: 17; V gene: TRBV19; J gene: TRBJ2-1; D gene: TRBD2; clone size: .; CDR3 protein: CASSNPGTSGRLGEQFF; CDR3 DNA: TGTGCCAGTAGTAATCCCGGGACTAGCGGGAGACTCGGTGAGCAGTTCTTC
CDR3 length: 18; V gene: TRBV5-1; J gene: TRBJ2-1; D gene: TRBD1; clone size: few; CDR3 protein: CASSQIPWVGQGGSEQFF; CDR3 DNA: TGCGCCAGCAGCCAGATACCTTGGGTCGGACAGGGGGGGAGTGAGCAGTTCTTC
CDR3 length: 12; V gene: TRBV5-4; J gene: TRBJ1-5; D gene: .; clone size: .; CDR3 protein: CASSSDNQPQHF; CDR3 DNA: TGTGCCAGCAGCTCGGACAATCAGCCCCAGCATTTT
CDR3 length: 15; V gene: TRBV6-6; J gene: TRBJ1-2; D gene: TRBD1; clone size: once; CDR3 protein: CASSSRGTGEHGYTF; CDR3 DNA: TGTGCCAGCAGTTCCCGGGGGACAGGAGAACATGGCTACACCTTC
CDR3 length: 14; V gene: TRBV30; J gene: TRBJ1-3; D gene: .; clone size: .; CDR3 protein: CAWTTGFSGNTIYF; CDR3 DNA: TGTGCCTGGACCACAGGGTTCTCTGGAAACACCATATATTTT
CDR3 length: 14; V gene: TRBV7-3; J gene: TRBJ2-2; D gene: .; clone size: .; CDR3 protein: CASSLRTNTGELFF; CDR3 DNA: TGTGCCAGCAGCTTAAGGACCAACACCGGGGAGCTGTTTTTT
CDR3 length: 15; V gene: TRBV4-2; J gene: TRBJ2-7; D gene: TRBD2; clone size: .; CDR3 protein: CASSLEAGGPYEQYF; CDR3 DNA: TGTGCCAGCAGCTTAGAAGCGGGAGGGCCGTACGAGCAGTACTTC
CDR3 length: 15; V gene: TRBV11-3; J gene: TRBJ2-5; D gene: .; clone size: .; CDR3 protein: CASSLEFGAEETQYF; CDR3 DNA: TGTGCCAGCAGCTTAGAATTCGGGGCAGAAGAGACCCAGTACTTC
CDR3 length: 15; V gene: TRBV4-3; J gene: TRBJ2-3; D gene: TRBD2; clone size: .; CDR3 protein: CASSQEPSGTDTQYF; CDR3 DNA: TGCGCCAGCAGCCAAGAACCTAGCGGGACAGATACGCAGTATTTT